Each of the 16 T cell receptor beta chains below was sequenced from the same sample in a study of blood T cells in healthy people across ages. It was with a sample-barcoded 5' primer and a J-beta primer mix that a second PCR of roughly 6 to 12 cycles was run. TCRdb reprocessed the 5' RACE reads with MiXCR, giving one entry per CDR3 protein. In the table there are around 1,700,000 distinct CDR3 sequences, 25% to 30% of which are singletons. The sample taken for sequencing was blood. These receptors were obtained from a woman in her twenties or thirties in good health.

The V gene is TRBV20-1, the J gene TRBJ1-6; D is unresolved. Germline assignment: CDR1 DFQATT and CDR2 SNEGSKA (reference sequence). The ends were cut back, 5 bases at V and 7 bases at J, with 15 bases in the middle. CDR3 size: 14 residues. DNA for the CDR3: TGCAGTGCTGGGGAACGGACTACCAATTCACCCCTCCACTTT. It specifies CSAGERTTNSPLHF.

Turning to this clonotype: A read error is possible here, since a much larger clone lies one base away. The rearrangement joins TRBV12-3 or TRBV12-4 to TRBJ2-3; 10 nucleotides align to TRBD2. The CDR3 runs to 14 residues. CDR3 residues: CASSLLAGADAQYF. In DNA, the CDR3 is TGTGCCAGCAGTTTACTAGCGGGAGCAGATGCGCAGTATTTT.

The V and J genes are TRBV9 and TRBJ2-7; D tentatively reads TRBD1 or TRBD2 (5 bases each). The CDR3 is made up of 15 amino acids. Germline lookup yields CDR1 SGDLS and CDR2 YYNGEE. Trimming cost V 0 bases and J 2 bases, with 12 bases left between them. Here the CDR3 DNA reads TGTGCCAGCAGCGTAGGAGGGGTTAGACCCTACGAGCAGTACTTC. Protein sequence: CASSVGGVRPYEQYF.

The CDR3 coding sequence is TGCAGTGCTGCCAGGGCAACGGGGGACTCCTACGAGCAGTACTTC. This sequence encodes CSAARATGDSYEQYF. The chain is built from TRBV20-1 and TRBJ2-7, with D possibly being TRBD2 (6 bases). The CDR3 totals 15 residues. The ends were cut back, 5 bases at V and 0 bases at J, with 17 bases in the middle. CDR1 is DFQATT and CDR2 is SNEGSKA in the germline V gene (reference sequence).

The chain has TRBV5-4 and TRBJ2-1; TRBD1 matches 8 bases. CDR1 SGHNT and CDR2 YYREEE come from the germline V gene (reference sequence). The trim removed 3 bases at V and 9 bases at J, leaving 11 bases unmatched. CDR3 length: 15 amino acids. Here the CDR3 DNA reads TGTGCCAGCAGCTCATGGGACAGGTTAGGAGGTGAGCAGTTCTTC. Translated: CASSSWDRLGGEQFF.

V gene TRBV12-3 or TRBV12-4 combines with J gene TRBJ2-1, with 7 positions matching TRBD2. This CDR3 is built from 14 residues. V lost 6 bases, J lost 5 bases, and 7 bases stayed unmatched. This CDR3 is CASRRVAGDNEQFF. CDR3 DNA sequence: TGTGCCAGCAGGCGCGTGGCGGGGGACAATGAGCAGTTCTTC.

CDR3 region: CASNLRGADTQYF. For the CDR3, the DNA is TGTGCCAGCAACCTTAGGGGGGCAGATACGCAGTATTTT. The chain combines TRBV2 with TRBJ2-3, with D tentatively TRBD1 or TRBD2 (6 bases each). Germline assignment: CDR1 SNHLY and CDR2 FYNNEI. V was trimmed by 7 bases and J by 4 bases, leaving 12 bases between them. This CDR3 region has 13 residues.

This clonotype was picked up a small number of times. The V and J genes are TRBV11-2 and TRBJ2-1; D possibly uses TRBD1 or TRBD2 (5 bases each). The CDR3 length is 15 residues. The V gene lost 5 bases and the J gene lost 5 bases, with 16 bases spanning the gap. From germline, CDR1 is SGHAT and CDR2 FQNNGV. The CDR3 spells CASSRSGTVNNEQFF. In DNA, the CDR3 is TGTGCCAGCAGCCGATCCGGGACGGTGAACAATGAGCAGTTCTTC.

This clonotype occurred many times. The chain has TRBV6-6 and TRBJ1-5; D gene ambiguous. This CDR3 comprises 13 residues. The V gene's germline CDR1 is MNHNY and CDR2 SVGAGI (reference sequence). V was cut by 4 bases and J by 6 bases, with 10 bases left in between. The CDR3: CASSSRVTQPQHF. DNA of the CDR3: TGTGCCAGCAGTTCAAGGGTTACTCAGCCCCAGCATTTT.

This clonotype was found many times. The chain uses TRBV12-3 or TRBV12-4 and TRBJ1-2; 7 bases fit TRBD1. After removal of 3 bases from V and 4 bases from J, the junction contained 5 bases not matched to a gene. The CDR3 is 14 residues long. The CDR3 nucleotides read TGTGCCAGCAGTTTGACAGGGACAGCCTATGGCTACACCTTC. This translates into CASSLTGTAYGYTF.

This clonotype was found a few times. The chain combines TRBV7-2 with TRBJ2-3; 7 bases match TRBD2. Trimming cost V 4 bases and J 8 bases; bases outside gene matches: 9. Germline CDR1 reads SGHTA; CDR2 reads FQGNSA. There are 14 residues in the CDR3. The CDR3 region has the DNA TGTGCCAGCAGCTCACCTATAGGGAGGGCTACGCAGTATTTT. This translates into CASSSPIGRATQYF.

This clonotype was counted only a few times. A junction boundary mismatches the germline segment, possibly from a read error. The genes are TRBV12-3 or TRBV12-4 and TRBJ2-5; D is undetermined. The CDR3 totals 15 residues. DNA of the CDR3: TGTGCCAGCGGTTTAGCACACGGGCTTAAAGAGACCCAGTACTTC. The encoded protein is CASGLAHGLKETQYF.

CDR3 in DNA: TGTGCCAGCAGCCTACTTAAGCTAGCGGGAGACACCGGGGAGCTGTTTTTT. As protein: CASSLLKLAGDTGELFF. The chain uses TRBV7-2 and TRBJ2-2; the match to TRBD2 covers 10 bases. The CDR3 spans 17 residues. The V segment lost 5 bases and the J segment 3 bases; nucleotides outside the gene matches: 9. CDR1 is SGHTA, CDR2 FQGNSA, per germline.

This clonotype appeared many times. The J gene is TRBJ2-7, the V gene TRBV20-1, with D unclear. With 4 bases removed from V and 0 bases from J, the gap between germline ends came to 10 bases. The CDR3 length is 13 residues. Per the germline V gene, CDR1 is DFQATT and CDR2 is SNEGSKA (reference sequence). The CDR3 DNA follows: TGCAGTGCTAAAGACCGGGTCTCCTACGAGCAGTACTTC. Residues: CSAKDRVSYEQYF.

The chain joins TRBV5-1 to TRBJ2-7; D might be TRBD2 (5 bases). Deletions cut 0 bases from V and 5 bases from J, with 15 bases between. The V gene's germline CDR1 is SGHRS and CDR2 YFSETQ. The CDR3 totals 15 residues. CDR3 loop: CASSLAVGKADEQYF. CDR3 nucleotides: TGCGCCAGCAGCTTGGCGGTCGGGAAGGCCGACGAGCAGTACTTC.

The V gene is TRBV27, the J gene TRBJ2-7; 9 bases match TRBD1. CDR1 MNHEY and CDR2 SMNVEV come from the germline V gene (reference sequence). The CDR3 covers 15 residues. Trimming cost V 9 bases and J 8 bases; bases outside gene matches: 17. CDR3 residues: CASSAPGTGFYKQYF. DNA of the CDR3: TGTGCCAGTAGCGCCCCCGGGACAGGGTTTTACAAGCAGTACTTC.